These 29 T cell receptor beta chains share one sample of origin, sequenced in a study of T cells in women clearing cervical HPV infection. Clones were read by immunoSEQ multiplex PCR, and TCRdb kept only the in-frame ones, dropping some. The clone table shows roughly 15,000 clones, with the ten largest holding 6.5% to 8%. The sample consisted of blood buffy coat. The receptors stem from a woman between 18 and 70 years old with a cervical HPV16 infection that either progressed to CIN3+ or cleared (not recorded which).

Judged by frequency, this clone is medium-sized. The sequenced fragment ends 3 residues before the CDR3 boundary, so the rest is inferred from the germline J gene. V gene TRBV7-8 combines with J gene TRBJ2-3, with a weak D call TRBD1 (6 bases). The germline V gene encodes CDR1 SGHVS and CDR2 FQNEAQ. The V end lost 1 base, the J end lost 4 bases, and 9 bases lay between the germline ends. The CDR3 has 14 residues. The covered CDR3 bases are TGTGCCAGCAGCTTAGTTCAGGGGTCAGATACG. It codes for CASSLVQGSDT. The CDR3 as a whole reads CASSLVQGSDTQYF.

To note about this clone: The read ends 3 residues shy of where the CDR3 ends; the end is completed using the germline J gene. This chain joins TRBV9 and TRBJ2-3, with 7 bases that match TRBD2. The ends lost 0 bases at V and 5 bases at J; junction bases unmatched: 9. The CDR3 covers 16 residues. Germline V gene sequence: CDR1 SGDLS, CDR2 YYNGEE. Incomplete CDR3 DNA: TGTGCCAGCAGCGTAGGTAGTAGAGTAGCGGGAGATACG. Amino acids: CASSVGSRVAGDT. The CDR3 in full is CASSVGSRVAGDTQYF.

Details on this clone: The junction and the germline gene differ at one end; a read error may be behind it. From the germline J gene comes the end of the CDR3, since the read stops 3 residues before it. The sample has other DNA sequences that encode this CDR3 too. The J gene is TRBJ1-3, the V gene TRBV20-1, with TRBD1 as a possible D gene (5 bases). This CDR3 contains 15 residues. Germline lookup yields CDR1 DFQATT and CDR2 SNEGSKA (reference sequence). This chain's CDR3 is CSARDPRDSGNTIYF. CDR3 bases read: TGCAGTGCTAGAGATCCCAGGGACTCTGGAAACACA.

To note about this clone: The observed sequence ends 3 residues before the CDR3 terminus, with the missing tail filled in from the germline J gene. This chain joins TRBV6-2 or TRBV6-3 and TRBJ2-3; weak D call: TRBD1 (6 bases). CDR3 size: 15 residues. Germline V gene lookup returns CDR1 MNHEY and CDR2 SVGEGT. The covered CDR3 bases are TGTGCCAGCAGCTTACAGGGAATGGGGCATCAGCCG. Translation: CASSLQGMGHQP. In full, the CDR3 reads CASSLQGMGHQPQYF.

CDR3 bases read: TGCGCCAGCAGCTTGGTTATAGGGACTAGCGGGGGGAACACCCCCACAGATACG. This sequence encodes CASSLVIGTSGGNTPTDT. In full, the CDR3 reads CASSLVIGTSGGNTPTDTQYF. The chain recombines TRBV5-1 with TRBJ2-3; 15 positions match TRBD2. Read coverage stops 3 residues before the CDR3 terminus; the germline J gene supplies the remainder. The trim removed 0 bases at V and 2 bases at J, leaving 13 bases unmatched. This CDR3 contains 21 residues. CDR1 is SGHRS, CDR2 YFSETQ, per germline.

The part of the CDR3 DNA that was read is TGCAGCGTTGATCAGAGACTGAACGGGGAG. Its protein is CSVDQRLNGE. The full CDR3 protein is CSVDQRLNGELFF. The chain has TRBV29-1 and TRBJ2-2; no firm D call. Coverage ceases 3 residues before the CDR3 finishes, and the germline J gene fills in the end. Between the trimmed V and J ends, which lost 3 bases and 7 bases, there was a span of 12 bases. Per germline, CDR1 SQVTM and CDR2 ANQGSEA. CDR3 length equals 13 residues.

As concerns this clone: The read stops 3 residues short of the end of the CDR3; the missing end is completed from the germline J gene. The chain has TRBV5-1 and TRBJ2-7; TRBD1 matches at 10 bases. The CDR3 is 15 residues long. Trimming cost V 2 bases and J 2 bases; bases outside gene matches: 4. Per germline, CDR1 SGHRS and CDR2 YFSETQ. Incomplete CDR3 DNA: TGCGCCAGCAGCTTTGGACAGGGGGTTACCTACGAG. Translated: CASSFGQGVTYE. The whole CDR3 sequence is CASSFGQGVTYEQYF.

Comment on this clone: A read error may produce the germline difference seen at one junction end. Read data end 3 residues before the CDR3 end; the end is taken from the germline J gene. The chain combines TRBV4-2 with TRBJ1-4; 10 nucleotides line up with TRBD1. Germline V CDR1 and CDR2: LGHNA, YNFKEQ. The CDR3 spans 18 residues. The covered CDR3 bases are TGCGCCAGCAGCCATGACGACAGGGGGCTTGTGTGGGGTGAAAAA. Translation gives CASSHDDRGLVWGEK. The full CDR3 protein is CASSHDDRGLVWGEKLFF.

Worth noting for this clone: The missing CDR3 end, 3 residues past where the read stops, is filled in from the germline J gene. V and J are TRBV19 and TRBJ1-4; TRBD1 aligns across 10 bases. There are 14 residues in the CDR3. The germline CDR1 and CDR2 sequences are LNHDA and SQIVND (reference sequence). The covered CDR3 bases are TGTGCCAGTAGTCCGGACAGGGGGAATTCACCA. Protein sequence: CASSPDRGNSP. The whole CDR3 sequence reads CASSPDRGNSPLFF.

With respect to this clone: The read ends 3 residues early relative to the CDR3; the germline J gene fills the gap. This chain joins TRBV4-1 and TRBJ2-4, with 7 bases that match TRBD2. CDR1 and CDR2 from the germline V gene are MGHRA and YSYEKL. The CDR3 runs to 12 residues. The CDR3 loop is CASSQGGGSQYF. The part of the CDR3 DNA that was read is TGCGCCAGCAGCCAAGGAGGCGGGAGT.

CDR3 DNA (partial): TGTGCCAGCAGTACAGTGAATAGCAATCAGCCC. Translated, it gives CASSTVNSNQP. The whole CDR3 sequence is CASSTVNSNQPQHF. The genes are TRBV6-2 or TRBV6-3 and TRBJ1-5; D unclear. Read data end 3 residues before the CDR3 end; the end is taken from the germline J gene. Trimming cost V 5 bases and J 0 bases, with 8 bases left between them. CDR1 and CDR2 (germline): MNHEY, SVGEGT. This CDR3 comprises 14 residues.

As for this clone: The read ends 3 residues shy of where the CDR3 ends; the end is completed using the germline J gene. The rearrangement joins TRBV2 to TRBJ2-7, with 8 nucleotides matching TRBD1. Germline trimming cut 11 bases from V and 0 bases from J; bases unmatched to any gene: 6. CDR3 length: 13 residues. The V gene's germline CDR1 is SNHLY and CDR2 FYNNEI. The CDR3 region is CAGRTGSSYEQYF. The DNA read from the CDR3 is TGTGCCGGCCGGACAGGGAGCTCCTACGAG.

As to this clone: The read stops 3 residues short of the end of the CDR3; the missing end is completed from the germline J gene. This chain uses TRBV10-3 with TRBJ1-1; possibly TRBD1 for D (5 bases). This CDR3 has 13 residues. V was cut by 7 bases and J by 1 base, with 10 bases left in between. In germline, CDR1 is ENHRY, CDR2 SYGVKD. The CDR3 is CAIKGESNTEAFF. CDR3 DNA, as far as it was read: TGTGCCATCAAAGGGGAATCGAACACTGAA.

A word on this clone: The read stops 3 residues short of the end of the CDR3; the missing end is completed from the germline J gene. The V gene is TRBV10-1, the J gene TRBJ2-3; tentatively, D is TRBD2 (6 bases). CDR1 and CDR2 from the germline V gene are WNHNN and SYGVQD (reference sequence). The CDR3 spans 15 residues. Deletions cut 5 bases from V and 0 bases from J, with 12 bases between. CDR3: CASSSGDPSTDTQYF. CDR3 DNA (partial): TGCGCCAGCAGTTCGGGGGACCCCAGCACAGATACG.

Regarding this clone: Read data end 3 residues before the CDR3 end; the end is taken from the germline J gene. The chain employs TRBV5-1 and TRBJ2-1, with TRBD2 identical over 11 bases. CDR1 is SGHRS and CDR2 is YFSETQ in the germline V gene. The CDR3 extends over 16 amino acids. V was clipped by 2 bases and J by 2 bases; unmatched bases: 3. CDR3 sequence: CASSLISGGAYNEQFF. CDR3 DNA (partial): TGCGCCAGCAGCTTAATTAGCGGGGGGGCCTACAATGAG. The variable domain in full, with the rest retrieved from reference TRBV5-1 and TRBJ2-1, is KAGVTQTPRYLIKTRGQQVTLSCSPISGHRSVSWYQQTPGQGLQFLFEYFSETQRNKGNFPGRFSGRQFSNSRSEMNVSTLELGDSALYLCASSLISGGAYNEQFFGPGTRLTVL.

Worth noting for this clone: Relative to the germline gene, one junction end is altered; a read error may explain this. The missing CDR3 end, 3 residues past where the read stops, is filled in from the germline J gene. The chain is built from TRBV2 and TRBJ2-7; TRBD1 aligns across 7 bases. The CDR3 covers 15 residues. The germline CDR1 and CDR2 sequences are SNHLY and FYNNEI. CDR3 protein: CSSSAKTGMSYEQYF. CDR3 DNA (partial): TGTTCCAGCAGTGCGAAGACAGGGATGTCCTACGAG.

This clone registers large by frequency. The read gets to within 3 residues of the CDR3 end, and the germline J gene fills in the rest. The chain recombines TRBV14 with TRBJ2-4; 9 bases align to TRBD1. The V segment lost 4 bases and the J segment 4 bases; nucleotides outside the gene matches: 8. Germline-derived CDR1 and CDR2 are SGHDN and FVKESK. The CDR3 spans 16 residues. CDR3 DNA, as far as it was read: TGTGCCAGCAGCCGAACCGCCGGGACAGGGAAAAACATT. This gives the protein CASSRTAGTGKNI. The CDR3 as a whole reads CASSRTAGTGKNIQYF. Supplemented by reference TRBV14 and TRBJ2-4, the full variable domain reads EAGVTQFPSHSVIEKGQTVTLRCDPISGHDNLYWYRRVMGKEIKFLLHFVKESKQDESGMPNNRFLAERTGGTYSTLKVQPAELEDSGVYFCASSRTAGTGKNIQYFGAGTRLSVL.

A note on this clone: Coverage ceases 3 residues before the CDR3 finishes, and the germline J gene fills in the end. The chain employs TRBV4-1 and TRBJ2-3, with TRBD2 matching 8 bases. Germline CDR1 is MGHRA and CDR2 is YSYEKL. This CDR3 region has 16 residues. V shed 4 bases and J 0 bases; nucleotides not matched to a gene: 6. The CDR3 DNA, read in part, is TGCGCCAGCAGCCCCCGACTAGCGAGTAGCACAGATACG. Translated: CASSPRLASSTDT. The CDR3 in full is CASSPRLASSTDTQYF.

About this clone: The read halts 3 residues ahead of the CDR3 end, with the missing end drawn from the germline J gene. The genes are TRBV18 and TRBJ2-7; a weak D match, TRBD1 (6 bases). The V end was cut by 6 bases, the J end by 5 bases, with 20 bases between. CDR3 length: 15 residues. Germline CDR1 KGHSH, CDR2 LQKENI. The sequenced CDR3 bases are TGTGCCAGCTCGCCTTTTACAGGGCCCGATGACGAG. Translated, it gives CASSPFTGPDDE. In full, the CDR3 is CASSPFTGPDDEQYF.

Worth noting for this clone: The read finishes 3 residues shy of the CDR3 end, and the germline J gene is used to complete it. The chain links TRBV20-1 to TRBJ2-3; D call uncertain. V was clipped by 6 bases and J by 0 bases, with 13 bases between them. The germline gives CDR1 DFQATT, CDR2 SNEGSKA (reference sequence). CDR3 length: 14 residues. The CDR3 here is CSASGGTSTDTQYF. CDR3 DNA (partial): TGCAGTGCGTCCGGTGGTACTAGCACAGATACG.

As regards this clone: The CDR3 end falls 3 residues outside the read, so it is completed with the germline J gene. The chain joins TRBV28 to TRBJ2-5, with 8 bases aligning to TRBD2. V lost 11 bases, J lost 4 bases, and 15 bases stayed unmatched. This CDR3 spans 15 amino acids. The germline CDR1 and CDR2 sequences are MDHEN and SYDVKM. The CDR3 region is CASAAGLVTGETQYF. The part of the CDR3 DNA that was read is TGTGCCTCAGCTGCGGGACTAGTTACAGGAGAGACC.

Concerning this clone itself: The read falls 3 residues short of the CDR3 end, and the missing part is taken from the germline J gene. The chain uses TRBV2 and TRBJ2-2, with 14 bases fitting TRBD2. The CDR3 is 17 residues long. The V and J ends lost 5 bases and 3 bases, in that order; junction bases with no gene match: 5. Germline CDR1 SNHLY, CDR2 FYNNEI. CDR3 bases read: TGTGCCAGCAGTCTGGGACTAGCGGGAGATTACACCGGGGAG. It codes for CASSLGLAGDYTGE. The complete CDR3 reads CASSLGLAGDYTGELFF.

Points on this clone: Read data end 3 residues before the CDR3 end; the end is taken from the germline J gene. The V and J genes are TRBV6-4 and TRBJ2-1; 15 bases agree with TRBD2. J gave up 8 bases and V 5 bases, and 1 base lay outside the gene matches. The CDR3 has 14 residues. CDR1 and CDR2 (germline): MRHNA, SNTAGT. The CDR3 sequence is CASSRTSGRDEQFF. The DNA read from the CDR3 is TGTGCCAGCAGTCGGACTAGCGGGAGGGATGAG.

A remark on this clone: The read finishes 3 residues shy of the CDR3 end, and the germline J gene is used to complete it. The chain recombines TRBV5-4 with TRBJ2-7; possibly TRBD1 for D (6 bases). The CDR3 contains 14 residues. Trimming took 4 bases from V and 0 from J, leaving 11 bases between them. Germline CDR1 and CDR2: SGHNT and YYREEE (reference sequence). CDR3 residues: CASSAGDNSYEQYF. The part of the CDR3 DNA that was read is TGTGCCAGCAGCGCAGGGGATAACTCCTACGAG.

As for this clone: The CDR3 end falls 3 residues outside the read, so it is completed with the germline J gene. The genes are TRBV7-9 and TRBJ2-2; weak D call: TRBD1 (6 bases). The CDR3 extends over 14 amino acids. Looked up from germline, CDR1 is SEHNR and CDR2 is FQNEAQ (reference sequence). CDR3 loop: CASSPGQFSEKLFF. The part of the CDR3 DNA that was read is TGTGCCAGCAGCCCTGGACAGTTCAGTGAAAAG.

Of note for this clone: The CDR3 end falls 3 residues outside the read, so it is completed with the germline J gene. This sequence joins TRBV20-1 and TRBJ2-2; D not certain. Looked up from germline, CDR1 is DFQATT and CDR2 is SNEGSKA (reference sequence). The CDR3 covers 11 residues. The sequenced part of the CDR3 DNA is TGCAGTGTTCAGGCTAATGAAAAG. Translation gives CSVQANEK. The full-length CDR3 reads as CSVQANEKLFF.

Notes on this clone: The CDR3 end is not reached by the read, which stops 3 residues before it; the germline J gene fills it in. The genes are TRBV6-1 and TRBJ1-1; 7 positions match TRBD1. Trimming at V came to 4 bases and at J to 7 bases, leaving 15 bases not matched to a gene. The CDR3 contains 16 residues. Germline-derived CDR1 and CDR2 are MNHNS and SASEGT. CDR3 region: CASSGLTGIRGGEAFF. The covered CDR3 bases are TGTGCCAGCAGTGGGCTGACAGGGATAAGGGGCGGTGAA.

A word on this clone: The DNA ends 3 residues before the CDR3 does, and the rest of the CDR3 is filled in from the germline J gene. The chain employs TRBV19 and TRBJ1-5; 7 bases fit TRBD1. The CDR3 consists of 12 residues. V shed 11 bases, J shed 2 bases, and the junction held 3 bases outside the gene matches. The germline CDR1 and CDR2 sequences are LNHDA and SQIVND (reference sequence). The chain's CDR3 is CAGGTGNQPQHF. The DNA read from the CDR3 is TGTGCCGGGGGGACAGGCAATCAGCCC.

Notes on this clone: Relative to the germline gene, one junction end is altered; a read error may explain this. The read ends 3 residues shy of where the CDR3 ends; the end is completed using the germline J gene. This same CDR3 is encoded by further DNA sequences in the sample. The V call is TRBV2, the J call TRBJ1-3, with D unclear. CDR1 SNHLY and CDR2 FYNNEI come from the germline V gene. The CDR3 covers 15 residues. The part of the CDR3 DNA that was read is TGTGCCAGCAGGAACGGACTGTCGGCAAGAAACACA. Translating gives CASRNGLSARNT. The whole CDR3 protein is CASRNGLSARNTIYF.